This T cell receptor beta chain emerged from a study of shared clonotypes between healthy human individuals (dated by TCRdb to the early 2020s). In terms of the full investigation: The cohort comprised two women and three men aged 18 to 49 years. The study deeply sequenced blood TCR repertoires of several healthy adults to estimate repertoire size and the extent of clonotype sharing between individuals. For each donor, CD4 naive and CD4 memory were each run on three plates, CD8 naive on two plates, and CD8 memory on one plate. To increase sequencing depth and limit assay-specific biases, different laboratories used diverse techniques to prepare libraries and sequence TCR repertoires. Leukapheresis yielded between about 0.9 and 9.5 billion PBMCs per donor. Overall results and qualifications from the work: Sampling was restricted to blood, and TCR repertoires in tissue are likely to differ from TCR repertoires in blood. Compared with non-shared clonotypes, clonotypes shared by all four sorted-subset donors had higher generation probabilities. Approximately 5% of naive CD4, around 3.5% of naive CD8, about 2.4% of memory CD4, and 0.4% of memory CD8 clonotypes were shared across several donors. Rarefaction of sorted-subset datasets indicated incomplete sequencing despite the large sequencing depth. The small number of donors limited the genetic and exposure-history diversity represented. Larger estimated clonotype richness was generally found for naive subsets than for memory subsets. Based on pairwise subsampling, the degree of clonotype sharing among donors was expected to be affected by sequencing depth.

With respect to this clone: What antigen it recognizes has not been identified. One end of the junction varies from germline; a read error may be responsible. Other DNA sequences in this specimen translate into the identical CDR3.

Using the deep immunoSEQ assay, multiplex PCR amplified TCR CDR3 regions from genomic DNA. Extracted genomic DNA from each cell subset was distributed evenly across all wells of several immunoSEQ 96-well plates, and each plate was treated as a replicate. For sorted subsets, each replicate PCR was loaded with roughly 200 ng genomic DNA, equivalent to 25,000 to 35,000 T cell genomes. Purified libraries were quantified with a Qubit 3.0 fluorometer, sized on a Bioanalyzer 2100, and re-quantified with the KAPA Library Quantification kit. Every immunoSEQ 96-well plate was sequenced on a dedicated single-read 150-cycle Illumina NextSeq 550 flow cell. From the authors' description of their analysis: Because the immunoSEQ output held only junctional sequences and lacked quality scores, the filtering could not match the filtering applied to full-length reads. To assign V/J genes and CDR3, sequences were annotated against IMGT germline references using PyIR, a Python wrapper for IgBLAST v1.9. Reads were removed for weak V/J assignments (E-value above 1e-6), missing CDR3, stop codons, out-of-frame junctions, or ambiguous translated residues. V3J clonotypes were defined as sequences sharing the same inferred V gene, J gene, and CDR3 amino acid sequence. Percentage overlap between repertoires was calculated by dividing the number of shared unique clonotypes by the size of the smaller repertoire. Three approaches were used to assess repertoire richness: RTK rarefaction, the Chao1 estimator, and Recon v2.1 estimates of unobserved clonotypes. Generation probabilities for all TCRbeta clonotypes obtained by the gDNA method from a few donors were computed using OLGA. Entries here come from immuneACCESS through TCRdb and include only in-frame sequences with V and J called. Some clones fail to appear in such tables; in the studies checked, an unresolved V gene covers under half of the shortfall, and the cause of the remainder is unknown. V and J calls and clone size are copied from that table; D and trimming were computed from the DNA. Present in this sample are more than 2 million clones, roughly 96% of which were seen just once. Of the sample, roughly 0.13% is held by the ten largest clones.

For CDR1 and CDR2, the germline V gene lists MDHEN and SYDVKM. The CDR3 has 12 amino acids, counting the end cysteine and phenylalanine. CDR3 DNA is the only sequence kept; it has 36 bases, read in frame from the first base. Healthy HIV-negative adults with no recently reported acute infections or vaccinations were included as donors. Only Caucasian adults living in Nashville, Tennessee, USA were represented among the donors. Magnetic negative selection was used to enrich CD4+ T cells, after which naive cells were positively selected on CD45RA and the negative fraction became the memory subset. Blood was collected by leukapheresis, and PBMCs were isolated by Ficoll-Histopaque density gradient centrifugation and then cryopreserved in liquid nitrogen vapor phase. Analytical flow cytometry was used to check the purity and quantity of each magnetically sorted T cell population. Genomic DNA was isolated from each sorted fraction and quantified by UV absorbance on a Nanodrop 2000c.

The rearranged chain carries TRBV28 and TRBJ1-2, with no D gene named confidently. This clonotype originated in a man aged 18 to 30 in good health. Sequenced sample: naive CD4+ T cells sorted from blood. The cell subset or site label corresponds to: CD45RA+ positively selected. CDR3 reads: CASSSPPGGYTF. The DNA reads TGTGCTAGCAGTTCCCCGCCGGGGGGCTACACCTTC.